The source of this TCR beta chain is a study of radiotherapy plus CTLA-4 blockade in lung cancer. On this clone itself: Antigen unknown.

Assay used: immunoSEQ multiplex PCR; TCRdb lists only in-frame clones, some missing. The table lists 85,000 to 90,000 clones, roughly 78% of them singletons. The CDR3 has 16 residues. Germline V CDR1 and CDR2: SGHRS, YFSETQ. With 3 bases removed from V and 1 base from J, the gap between germline ends came to 14 bases. Findings and caveats of the study: Early clonal dynamics of blood T cells, together with interferon-beta, were reported as the best response predictor.

It was focal radiation plus CTLA-4 blockade with ipilimumab that patients with chemo-refractory metastatic non-small-cell lung cancer received. The genes are TRBV5-1 and TRBJ2-4, with TRBD2 as a possible D gene (6 bases). The sample consisted of peripheral blood, taken from a patient treated with radiotherapy plus ipilimumab. This clonotype was obtained from a human donor with non-small cell lung cancer that progressed on radiotherapy plus ipilimumab. The CDR3 loop reads CASSSTRDLAKNIQYF. CDR3 bases: TGCGCCAGCAGCTCGACCCGGGACTTGGCCAAAAACATTCAGTACTTC.